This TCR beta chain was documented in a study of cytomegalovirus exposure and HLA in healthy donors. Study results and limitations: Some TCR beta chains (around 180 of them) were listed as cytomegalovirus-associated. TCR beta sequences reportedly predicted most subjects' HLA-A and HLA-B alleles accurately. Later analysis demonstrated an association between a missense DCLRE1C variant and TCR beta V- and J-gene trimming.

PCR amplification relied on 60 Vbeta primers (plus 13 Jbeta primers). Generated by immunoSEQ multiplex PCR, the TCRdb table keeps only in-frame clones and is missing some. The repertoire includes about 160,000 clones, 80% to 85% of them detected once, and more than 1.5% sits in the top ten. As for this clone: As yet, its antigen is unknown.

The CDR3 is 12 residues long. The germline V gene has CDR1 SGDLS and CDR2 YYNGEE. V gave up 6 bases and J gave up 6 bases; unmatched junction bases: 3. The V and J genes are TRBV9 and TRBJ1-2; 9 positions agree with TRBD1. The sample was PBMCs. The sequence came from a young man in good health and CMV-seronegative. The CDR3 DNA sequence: TGTGCCAGCACCAGGACAGGGGATGGCTACACCTTC. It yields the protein CASTRTGDGYTF.